This T cell receptor (beta chain) was identified in a study of T cell repertoires in cytomegalovirus infection. This clonotype was counted a few times. No antigen is known for it. TCRdb passed the reads through MiXCR, listing each CDR3 protein once. The data show about 20,000 distinct CDR3 sequences, around 40% seen once. The sequence was collected from a human donor in good health (CMV status not recorded). Some clones in this sample may be carry-over from other donors' samples. The specimen was CD8+ T cells from cultured PBMCs, collected from culture after CMV antigen stimulation.

The CDR3 region has the DNA TGCGCCAGCAGCCAAGGACTAGCGGGGGCCTACGAGCAGTACTTC. It yields the protein CASSQGLAGAYEQYF. This chain links TRBV4-3 with TRBJ2-7; 12 nucleotides align to TRBD2. The ends lost 1 base at V and 2 bases at J; junction bases unmatched: 0. CDR1 is LGHNA, CDR2 YSLEER, per germline. The CDR3 is 15 amino acids.